The rows below give T cell receptor beta chains drawn from one sample of a study of shared clonotypes between healthy human individuals. Here immunoSEQ multiplex PCR was the method, and the copy in TCRdb shows in-frame clones only, minus some. The data show nearly 2 million clones, roughly 94% seen once. Sequencing input: naive CD8+ T cells sorted from blood. The receptors stem from a man between 18 and 29 years old in good health. Both conserved end residues are part of each CDR3. The D gene is left open where the match is weak. Clone size is stated in some rows and not others, as once, few, many or a class when expanded.

length	V	J	size	D	CDR3	DNA
15	TRBV5-1	TRBJ2-1	-	TRBD2	CASSSWTSGEGEQFF	TGCGCCAGCAGCTCTTGGACTAGCGGGGAAGGTGAGCAGTTCTTC
14	TRBV9	TRBJ2-3	once	-	CASSLSGITDTQYF	TGTGCCAGCAGCTTGTCGGGTATCACAGATACGCAGTATTTT
13	TRBV27	TRBJ1-1	-	TRBD1	CASSLDRVTEAFF	TGTGCCAGCAGTTTAGACAGGGTCACTGAAGCTTTCTTT
16	TRBV2	TRBJ1-1	-	-	CASSEEGTRANTEAFF	TGTGCCAGCAGTGAAGAAGGGACAAGAGCGAACACTGAAGCTTTCTTT
17	TRBV4-1	TRBJ2-3	-	TRBD2	CASSQDRLAGDTDTQYF	TGCGCCAGCAGCCAAGATCGCCTAGCGGGAGACACAGATACGCAGTATTTT
15	TRBV4-1	TRBJ1-5	-	-	CASSQDTRSNQPQHF	TGCGCCAGCAGCCAAGATACCCGGAGCAATCAGCCCCAGCATTTT
14	TRBV5-4	TRBJ2-7	-	TRBD2	CASSLGSSGYEQYF	TGTGCCAGCAGCTTGGGGTCTAGCGGCTACGAGCAGTACTTC
15	TRBV27	TRBJ2-1	-	TRBD2	CASSLMASGYNEQFF	TGTGCCAGCAGTTTAATGGCTAGCGGATACAATGAGCAGTTCTTC
13	TRBV28	TRBJ2-7	-	-	CASSLWGGYEQYF	TGTGCCAGCAGTTTATGGGGTGGCTACGAGCAGTACTTC
15	TRBV9	TRBJ1-3	-	TRBD1	CASSVGVGGGNTIYF	TGTGCCAGCAGCGTAGGAGTAGGGGGCGGAAACACCATATATTTT
14	TRBV4-1	TRBJ2-7	-	-	CASSLTGISYEQYF	TGCGCCAGCAGCCTGACGGGAATCTCCTACGAGCAGTACTTC
14	TRBV7-9	TRBJ2-5	once	-	CASSLGLGMETQYF	TGTGCCAGCAGCTTAGGGCTGGGGATGGAGACCCAGTACTTC
13	TRBV4-1	TRBJ1-2	-	-	CASSPTGNYGYTF	TGCGCCAGCAGTCCTACAGGGAACTATGGCTACACCTTC
13	TRBV7-9	TRBJ2-3	-	-	CARGDRSTDTQYF	TGTGCCAGGGGGGACCGGAGCACAGATACGCAGTATTTT
12	TRBV6-6	TRBJ2-7	-	-	CASSYVGVEQYF	TGTGCCAGCAGTTACGTGGGGGTCGAGCAGTACTTC
14	TRBV28	TRBJ2-5	-	-	CASSNTGLGETQYF	TGTGCCAGCAGTAATACAGGGCTGGGAGAGACCCAGTACTTC
17	TRBV4-1	TRBJ1-2	-	TRBD1	CASSPSTLGQGIYGYTF	TGCGCCAGCAGCCCATCGACCCTGGGACAGGGGATCTATGGCTACACCTTC
15	TRBV29-1	TRBJ1-4	-	TRBD1	CSVGDRAATNEKLFF	TGCAGCGTTGGGGACAGGGCTGCAACTAATGAAAAACTGTTTTTT
17	TRBV18	TRBJ1-1	-	-	CASSPPWGAATNTEAFF	TGTGCCAGCTCACCCCCCTGGGGGGCTGCGACGAACACTGAAGCTTTCTTT
13	TRBV13	TRBJ1-2	-	-	CASTDTGSHGYTF	TGTGCCAGCACCGACACAGGGTCCCATGGCTACACCTTC
13	TRBV2	TRBJ2-2	-	-	CASSEAYTGELFF	TGTGCCAGCAGCGAAGCGTACACCGGGGAGCTGTTTTTT
12	TRBV11-2	TRBJ2-1	-	-	CASSLVADEQFF	TGTGCCAGCAGCTTAGTAGCGGATGAGCAGTTCTTC
15	TRBV5-1	TRBJ2-7	-	TRBD1	CASSPRDSRDYEQYF	TGCGCCAGCAGCCCCCGGGACAGTCGTGATTACGAGCAGTACTTC
15	TRBV28	TRBJ1-4	-	-	CASSFWGAPNEKLFF	TGTGCCAGCAGTTTTTGGGGGGCACCTAATGAAAAACTGTTTTTT
16	TRBV6-5	TRBJ1-1	-	-	CASSLGVESGDTEAFF	TGTGCCAGCAGTTTAGGGGTGGAATCCGGGGACACTGAAGCTTTCTTT
13	TRBV6-5	TRBJ2-7	-	-	CASSYGGTLEQYF	TGTGCCAGCAGTTACGGGGGAACGCTCGAGCAGTACTTC
13	TRBV7-2	TRBJ1-2	-	-	CASSYQTSYGYTF	TGTGCCAGCAGCTATCAGACAAGCTATGGCTACACCTTC
15	TRBV18	TRBJ1-2	-	-	CASSPELTEGDGYTF	TGTGCCAGCTCTCCCGAATTGACGGAGGGCGATGGCTACACCTTC
11	TRBV5-4	TRBJ2-1	once	-	CASSTDNEQFF	TGTGCCAGCAGCACGGACAATGAGCAGTTCTTC
10	TRBV30	TRBJ2-1	-	-	CACQRNEQFF	TGTGCCTGCCAACGAAATGAGCAGTTCTTC
14	TRBV2	TRBJ1-1	-	TRBD1	CASSHPDRGTEAFF	TGTGCCAGCAGTCACCCGGACAGGGGAACTGAAGCTTTCTTT
13	TRBV6-5	TRBJ1-2	-	-	CASSPIYDYGYTF	TGTGCCAGCAGCCCGATCTATGACTATGGCTACACCTTC
15	TRBV28	TRBJ2-7	-	-	CASSSSAQGTYEQYF	TGTGCCAGCAGTTCTTCAGCGCAGGGCACCTACGAGCAGTACTTC
15	TRBV28	TRBJ1-5	-	-	CASSLTQEGNQPQHF	TGTGCCAGCAGTTTGACCCAGGAAGGGAATCAGCCCCAGCATTTT
13	TRBV15	TRBJ2-5	-	-	CATKLGGGETQYF	TGTGCCACCAAACTGGGAGGTGGCGAGACCCAGTACTTC
15	TRBV6-1	TRBJ1-1	-	-	CASSRPGTAMTEAFF	TGTGCCAGCAGCCGTCCCGGGACGGCGATGACTGAAGCTTTCTTT
14	TRBV28	TRBJ1-5	-	-	CASSLRSGSQPQHF	TGTGCCAGCAGTTTGCGGTCGGGGAGCCAGCCCCAGCATTTT
14	TRBV15	TRBJ2-2	-	-	CATSRDLGAGELFF	TGTGCCACCAGCAGAGATCTAGGGGCCGGGGAGCTGTTTTTT
11	TRBV7-9	TRBJ2-7	-	-	CASSLLEGQYF	TGTGCCAGCAGCTTATTGGAGGGGCAGTACTTC
15	TRBV4-1	TRBJ2-7	-	-	CASSQGTQSSYEQYF	TGCGCCAGCAGCCAAGGGACACAGAGCTCCTACGAGCAGTACTTC
17	TRBV15	TRBJ2-1	-	-	CATSREGVISGYNEQFF	TGTGCCACCAGCAGAGAGGGGGTTATTAGCGGCTACAATGAGCAGTTCTTC
14	TRBV15	TRBJ2-7	-	-	CATSLGQNSYEQYF	TGTGCCACCAGCTTAGGACAGAACTCCTACGAGCAGTACTTC
15	TRBV5-6	TRBJ1-6	-	-	CASSRSKNYNSPLHF	TGTGCCAGCAGCCGTAGTAAGAACTATAATTCACCCCTCCACTTT
17	TRBV21-1	TRBJ1-6	-	-	CASSEGQASHYNSPLHF	TGTGCCAGCAGCGAAGGTCAGGCAAGTCACTATAATTCACCCCTCCACTTT
16	TRBV18	TRBJ1-5	-	-	CASSPEDTGYNQPQHF	TGTGCCAGCTCACCGGAGGATACAGGGTACAATCAGCCCCAGCATTTT
14	TRBV6-5	TRBJ1-1	-	-	CASSYREGNTEAFF	TGTGCCAGCAGTTACAGGGAGGGTAACACTGAAGCTTTCTTT
19	TRBV30	TRBJ2-6	-	TRBD1	CAWSVVPGQGKSGANVLTF	TGTGCCTGGAGTGTCGTACCGGGACAGGGTAAATCCGGGGCCAACGTCCTGACTTTC
14	TRBV7-9	TRBJ2-5	-	-	CASSSRGPQETQYF	TGTGCCAGCAGCAGCCGGGGGCCTCAAGAGACCCAGTACTTC
15	TRBV6-5	TRBJ1-5	-	-	CASSYSGEGNQPQHF	TGTGCCAGCAGTTACTCAGGGGAAGGCAATCAGCCCCAGCATTTT
14	TRBV19	TRBJ1-1	-	TRBD1	CASSPGTVLTEAFF	TGTGCCAGTAGCCCCGGGACAGTCCTCACTGAAGCTTTCTTT
16	TRBV21-1	TRBJ2-7	-	-	CASKWQWTGPFYEQYF	TGTGCCAGCAAATGGCAGTGGACAGGGCCCTTCTACGAGCAGTACTTC
15	TRBV29-1	TRBJ2-2	-	TRBD1	CSVYRTGWSTGELFF	TGCAGCGTTTACCGGACAGGGTGGAGCACCGGGGAGCTGTTTTTT
13	TRBV27	TRBJ1-2	once	-	CASSPDGNYGYTF	TGTGCCAGCAGCCCGGATGGGAACTATGGCTACACCTTC
15	TRBV5-6	TRBJ2-7	-	-	CASSVYPGPKYEQYF	TGTGCCAGCAGCGTTTATCCGGGACCGAAGTACGAGCAGTACTTC
13	TRBV19	TRBJ1-1	once	-	CASSPWVNTEAFF	TGTGCCAGTAGTCCCTGGGTGAACACTGAAGCTTTCTTT